This T cell receptor (beta chain) was sequenced for a study of patients and donors after allogeneic stem cell transplantation. Looked up from germline, CDR1 is MDHEN and CDR2 is SYDVKM. The CDR3 extends over 16 amino acids. TCRdb reprocessed the RT-PCR reads via MiXCR and lists one record per CDR3 protein. Counted here are about 40,000 distinct CDR3 sequences, roughly 30% occurring once; the ten biggest clones make up more than 70%. This clonotype was recorded a few times. Germline and junction disagree at one end, which may indicate a read error. The TCR sequence derives from a human donor who was either an allogeneic HSCT recipient or a stem cell or donor lymphocyte infusion donor (not recorded which). It is not recorded whose cells these are; they may come from a transplant donor. The V call is TRBV28, the J call TRBJ1-5; the match to TRBD1 covers 7 bases. The sequencing input was blood, either unsorted or a sorted T cell fraction (not recorded which). The CDR3 nucleotides read TGTGCCAGCAGCTTATGGGCCGGGACAGTCAATCAGCCCCAGCATTTT. As protein: CASSLWAGTVNQPQHF.